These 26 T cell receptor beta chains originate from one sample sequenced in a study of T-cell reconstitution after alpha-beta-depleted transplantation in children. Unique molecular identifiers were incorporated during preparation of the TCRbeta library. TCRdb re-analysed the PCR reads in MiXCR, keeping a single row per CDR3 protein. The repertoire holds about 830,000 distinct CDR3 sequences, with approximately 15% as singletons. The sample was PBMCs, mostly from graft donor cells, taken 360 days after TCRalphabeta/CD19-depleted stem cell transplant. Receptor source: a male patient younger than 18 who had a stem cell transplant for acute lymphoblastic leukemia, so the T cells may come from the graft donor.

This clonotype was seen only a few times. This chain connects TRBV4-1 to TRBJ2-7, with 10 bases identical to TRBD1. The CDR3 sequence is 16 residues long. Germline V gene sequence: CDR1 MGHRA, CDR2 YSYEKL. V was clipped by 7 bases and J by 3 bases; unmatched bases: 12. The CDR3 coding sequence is TGCGCCAGCACCTCTGGGGGACAGGGGCTCCACTACGAGCAGTACTTC. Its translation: CASTSGGQGLHYEQYF.

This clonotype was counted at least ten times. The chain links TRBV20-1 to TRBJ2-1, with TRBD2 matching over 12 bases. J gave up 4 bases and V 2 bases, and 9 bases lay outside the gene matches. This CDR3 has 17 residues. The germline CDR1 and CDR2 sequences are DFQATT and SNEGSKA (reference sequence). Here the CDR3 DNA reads TGCAGTGCTAGAAGTGCTAGCGGGAGGGCCGGGTACAATGAGCAGTTCTTC. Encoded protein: CSARSASGRAGYNEQFF.

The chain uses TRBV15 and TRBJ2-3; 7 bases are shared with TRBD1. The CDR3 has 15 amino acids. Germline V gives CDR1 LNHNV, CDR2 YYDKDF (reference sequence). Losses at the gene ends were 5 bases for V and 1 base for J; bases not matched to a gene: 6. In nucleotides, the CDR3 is TGTGCCACCAGCCGACGACAGGGACGCACAGATACGCAGTATTTT. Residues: CATSRRQGRTDTQYF.

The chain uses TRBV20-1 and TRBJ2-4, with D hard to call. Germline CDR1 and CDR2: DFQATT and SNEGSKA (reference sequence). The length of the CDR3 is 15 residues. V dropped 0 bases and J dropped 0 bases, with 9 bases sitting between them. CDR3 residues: CSARDPCGAKNIQYF. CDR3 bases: TGCAGTGCTAGAGATCCCTGCGGAGCCAAAAACATTCAGTACTTC.

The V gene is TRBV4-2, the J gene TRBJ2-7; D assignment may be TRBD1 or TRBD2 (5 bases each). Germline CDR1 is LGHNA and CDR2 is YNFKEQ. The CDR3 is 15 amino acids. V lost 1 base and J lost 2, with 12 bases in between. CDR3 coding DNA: TGTGCCAGCAGCCAAGGGTATCAGGGACCCTACGAGCAGTACTTC. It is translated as CASSQGYQGPYEQYF.

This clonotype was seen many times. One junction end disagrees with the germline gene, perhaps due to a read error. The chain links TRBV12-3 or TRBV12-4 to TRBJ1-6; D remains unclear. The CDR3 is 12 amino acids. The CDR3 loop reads CASILNNSPLHF. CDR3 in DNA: TGTGCCAGCATTTTAAATAATTCACCCCTCCACTTT.

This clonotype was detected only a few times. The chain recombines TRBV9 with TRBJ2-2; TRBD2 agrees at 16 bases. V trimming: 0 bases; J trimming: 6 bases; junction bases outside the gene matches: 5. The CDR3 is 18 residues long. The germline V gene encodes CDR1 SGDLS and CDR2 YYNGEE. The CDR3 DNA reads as TGTGCCAGCAGCGTAGAAGGGACTAGCGGGAGGGCCGCCGGGGAGCTGTTTTTT. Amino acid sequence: CASSVEGTSGRAAGELFF.

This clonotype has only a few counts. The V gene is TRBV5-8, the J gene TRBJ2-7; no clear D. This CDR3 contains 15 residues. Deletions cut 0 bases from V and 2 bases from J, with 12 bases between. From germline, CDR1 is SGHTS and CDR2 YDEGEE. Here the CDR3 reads CASSLVGSPAYEQYF. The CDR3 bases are TGTGCCAGCAGCTTGGTCGGCAGCCCTGCCTACGAGCAGTACTTC.

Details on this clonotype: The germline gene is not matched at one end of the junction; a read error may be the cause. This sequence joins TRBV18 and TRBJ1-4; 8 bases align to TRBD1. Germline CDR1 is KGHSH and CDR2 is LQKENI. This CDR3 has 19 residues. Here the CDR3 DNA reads TGTGCCAGCTCACCACGGAATCCCGGTAGGGGACAGGACTTAGTCGGAAGGATTTTT. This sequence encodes CASSPRNPGRGQDLVGRIF.

As DNA, the CDR3 is TGTGCCAGCAGCTTAGCGCCAGGCCAGAACCACGAGCAGTACTTC. Encoded protein: CASSLAPGQNHEQYF. The chain uses TRBV7-6 and TRBJ2-7, with D unresolved. Germline-derived CDR1 and CDR2 are SGHVS and FNYEAQ. The CDR3 sequence is 15 residues long. The V end lost 0 bases, the J end lost 5 bases, and 14 bases lay between the germline ends.

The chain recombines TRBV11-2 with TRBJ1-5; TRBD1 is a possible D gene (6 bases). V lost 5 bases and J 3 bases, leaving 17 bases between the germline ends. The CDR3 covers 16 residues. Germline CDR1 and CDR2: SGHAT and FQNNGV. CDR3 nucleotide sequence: TGTGCCAGCAGCCCACGCTCAGGGGTCCTCAATCAGCCCCAGCATTTT. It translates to CASSPRSGVLNQPQHF. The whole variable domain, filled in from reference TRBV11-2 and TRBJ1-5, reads EAGVAQSPRYKIIEKRQSVAFWCNPISGHATLYWYQQILGQGPKLLIQFQNNGVVDDSQLPKDRFSAERLKGVDSTLKIQPAKLEDSAVYLCASSPRSGVLNQPQHFGDGTRLSIL.

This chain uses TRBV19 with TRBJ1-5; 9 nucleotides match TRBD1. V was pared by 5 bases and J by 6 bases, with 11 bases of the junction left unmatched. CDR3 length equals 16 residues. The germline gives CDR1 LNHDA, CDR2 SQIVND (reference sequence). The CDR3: CASSLHSGQGIQPQHF. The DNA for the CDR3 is TGTGCCAGTAGTCTGCACTCGGGACAGGGTATTCAGCCCCAGCATTTT.

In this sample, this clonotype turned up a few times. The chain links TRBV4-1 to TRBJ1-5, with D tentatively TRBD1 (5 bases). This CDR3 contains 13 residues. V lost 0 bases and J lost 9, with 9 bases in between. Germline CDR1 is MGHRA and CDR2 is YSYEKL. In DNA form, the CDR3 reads TGCGCCAGCAGCCAAGATAGGGGTCGGCCCCAGCATTTT. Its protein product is CASSQDRGRPQHF.

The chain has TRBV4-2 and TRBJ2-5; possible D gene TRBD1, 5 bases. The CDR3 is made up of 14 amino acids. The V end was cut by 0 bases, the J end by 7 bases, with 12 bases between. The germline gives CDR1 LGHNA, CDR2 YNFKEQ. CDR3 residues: CASSQDVGLGTQYF. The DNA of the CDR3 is TGTGCCAGCAGCCAAGATGTGGGGCTTGGGACCCAGTACTTC.

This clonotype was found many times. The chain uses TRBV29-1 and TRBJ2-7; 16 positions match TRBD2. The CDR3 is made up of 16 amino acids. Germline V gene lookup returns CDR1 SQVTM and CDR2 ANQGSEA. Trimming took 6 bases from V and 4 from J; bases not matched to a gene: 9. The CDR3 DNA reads TGCAGCGTCGGTGGAGGGACTAGCGGGAGGGTATACGAGCAGTACTTC. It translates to CSVGGGTSGRVYEQYF.

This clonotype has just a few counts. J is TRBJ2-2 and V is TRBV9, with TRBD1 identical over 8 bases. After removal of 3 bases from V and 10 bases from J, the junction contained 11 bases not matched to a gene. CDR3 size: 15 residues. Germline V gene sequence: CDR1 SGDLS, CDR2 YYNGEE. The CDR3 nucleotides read TGTGCCAGCAGCGCCCCCAGGGGGCTCTCCGCGGAGCTGTTTTTT. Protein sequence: CASSAPRGLSAELFF. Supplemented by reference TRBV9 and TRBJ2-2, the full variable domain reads DSGVTQTPKHLITATGQRVTLRCSPRSGDLSVYWYQQSLDQGLQFLIQYYNGEERAKGNILERFSAQQFPDLHSELNLSSLELGDSALYFCASSAPRGLSAELFFGEGSRLTVL.

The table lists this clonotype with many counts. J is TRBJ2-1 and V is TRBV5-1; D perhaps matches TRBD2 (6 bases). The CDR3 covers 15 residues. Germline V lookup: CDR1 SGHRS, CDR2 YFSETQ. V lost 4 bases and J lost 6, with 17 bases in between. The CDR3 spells CASSLLELAVNEQFF. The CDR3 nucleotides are TGCGCCAGCAGCCTCTTAGAACTAGCTGTCAATGAGCAGTTCTTC.

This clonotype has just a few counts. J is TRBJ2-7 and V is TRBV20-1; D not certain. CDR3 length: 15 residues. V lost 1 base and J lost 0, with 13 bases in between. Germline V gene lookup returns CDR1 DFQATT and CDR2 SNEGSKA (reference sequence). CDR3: CSARVAWRSSYEQYF. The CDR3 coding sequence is TGCAGTGCTAGAGTTGCCTGGCGGTCCTCCTACGAGCAGTACTTC.

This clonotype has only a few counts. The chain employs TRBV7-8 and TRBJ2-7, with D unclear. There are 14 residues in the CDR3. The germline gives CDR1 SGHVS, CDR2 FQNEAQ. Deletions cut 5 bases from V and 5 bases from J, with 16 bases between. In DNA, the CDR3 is TGTGCCAGCAGCCGGAAGGTGCTTCTAAACGAGCAGTACTTC. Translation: CASSRKVLLNEQYF.

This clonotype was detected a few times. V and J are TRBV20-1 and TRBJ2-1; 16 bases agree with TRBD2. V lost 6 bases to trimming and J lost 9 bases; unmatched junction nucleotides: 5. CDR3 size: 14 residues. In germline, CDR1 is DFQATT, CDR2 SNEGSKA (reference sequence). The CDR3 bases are TGCAGTGCGGGACTAGCGGGAGGGTACGGTGAGCAGTTCTTC. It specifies CSAGLAGGYGEQFF.

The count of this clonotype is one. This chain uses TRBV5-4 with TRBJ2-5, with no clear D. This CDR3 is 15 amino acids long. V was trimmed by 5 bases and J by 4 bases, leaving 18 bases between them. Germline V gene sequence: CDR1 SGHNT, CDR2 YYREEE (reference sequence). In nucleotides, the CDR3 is TGTGCCAGCAGTTACTCCCATGGCCTAGGAGAGACCCAGTACTTC. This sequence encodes CASSYSHGLGETQYF.

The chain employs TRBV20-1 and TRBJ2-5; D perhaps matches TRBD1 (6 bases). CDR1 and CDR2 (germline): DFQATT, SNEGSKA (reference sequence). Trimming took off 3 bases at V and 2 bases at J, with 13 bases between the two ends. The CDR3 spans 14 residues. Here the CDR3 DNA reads TGCAGTGCTAGGCACAGGGAAGGTCAAGAGACCCAGTACTTC. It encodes CSARHREGQETQYF.

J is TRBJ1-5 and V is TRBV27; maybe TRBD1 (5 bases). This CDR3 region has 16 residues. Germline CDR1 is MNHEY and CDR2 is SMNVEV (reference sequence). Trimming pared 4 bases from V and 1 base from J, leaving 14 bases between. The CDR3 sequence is CASSSFSRGSNQPQHF. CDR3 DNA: TGTGCCAGCAGTTCCTTCTCTCGGGGGAGCAATCAGCCCCAGCATTTT.

The CDR3 loop is CASSPPIKGGVDEQFF. In nucleotides, the CDR3 is TGTGCCAGCTCACCCCCCATAAAGGGAGGGGTCGATGAGCAGTTCTTC. The rearrangement links TRBV18 to TRBJ2-1, with TRBD2 matching over 7 bases. Germline V gene data show CDR1 as KGHSH and CDR2 as LQKENI. V was pared by 3 bases and J by 8 bases, with 13 bases of the junction left unmatched. There are 16 residues in the CDR3. Together with reference TRBV18 and TRBJ2-1, the CDR3 gives the full variable domain: NAGVMQNPRHLVRRRGQEARLRCSPMKGHSHVYWYRQLPEEGLKFMVYLQKENIIDESGMPKERFSAEFPKEGPSILRIQQVVRGDSAAYFCASSPPIKGGVDEQFFGPGTRLTVL.

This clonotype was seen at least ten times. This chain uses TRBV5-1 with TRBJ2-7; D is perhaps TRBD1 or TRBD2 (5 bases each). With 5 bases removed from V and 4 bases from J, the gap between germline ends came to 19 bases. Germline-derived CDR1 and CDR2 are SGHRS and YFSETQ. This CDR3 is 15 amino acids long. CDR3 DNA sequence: TGCGCCAGCAGGCGGTCCCGGGACCCAGAGTACGAGCAGTACTTC. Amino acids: CASRRSRDPEYEQYF.

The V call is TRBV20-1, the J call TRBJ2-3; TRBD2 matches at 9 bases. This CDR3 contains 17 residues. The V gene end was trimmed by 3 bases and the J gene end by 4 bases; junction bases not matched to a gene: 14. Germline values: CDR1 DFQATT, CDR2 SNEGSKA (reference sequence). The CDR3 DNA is TGCAGTGCTAGCCCTCCTCCCTTGCGGGAGGGCTCAGATACGCAGTATTTT. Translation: CSASPPPLREGSDTQYF.